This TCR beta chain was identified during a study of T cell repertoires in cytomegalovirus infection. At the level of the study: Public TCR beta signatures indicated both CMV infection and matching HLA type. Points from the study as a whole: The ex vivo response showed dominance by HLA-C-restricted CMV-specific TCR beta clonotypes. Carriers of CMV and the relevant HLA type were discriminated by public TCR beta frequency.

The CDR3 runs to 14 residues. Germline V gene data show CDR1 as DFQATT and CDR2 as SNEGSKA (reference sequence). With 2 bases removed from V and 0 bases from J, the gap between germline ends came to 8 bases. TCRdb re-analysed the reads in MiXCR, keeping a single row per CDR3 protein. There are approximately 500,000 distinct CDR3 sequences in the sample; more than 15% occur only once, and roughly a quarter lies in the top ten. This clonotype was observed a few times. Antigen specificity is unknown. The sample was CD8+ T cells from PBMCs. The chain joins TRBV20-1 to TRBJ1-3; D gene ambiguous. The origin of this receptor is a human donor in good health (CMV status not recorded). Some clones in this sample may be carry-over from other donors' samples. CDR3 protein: CSARFSPSGNTIYF. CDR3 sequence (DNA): TGCAGTGCTAGATTCAGTCCCTCTGGAAACACCATATATTTT.